A selection of T cell receptor beta chains follows, all from one sample in a study of blood T cell repertoires in COVID-19. The table came from immunoSEQ multiplex PCR; TCRdb's copy has only in-frame clones and leaves some out. The data contain about 370,000 clones, about 90% of them singletons. The sequenced sample consisted of peripheral blood. The receptors shown here come from a woman between 25 and 40 years old with COVID-19, enrolled during active disease. Each CDR3 is given with its conserved first and last residue. Each record gives: J gene, CDR3 length, D gene, clone size, V gene, CDR3 DNA, CDR3 protein. The D gene is left open where the match is weak. Size values are once, few and many counts, or a class for expanded clones, and some rows have none.

TRBJ2-3	15	-	-	TRBV19	TGTGCCAGTAGGTATCGGCAGGGGTCCACAGATACGCAGTATTTT	CASRYRQGSTDTQYF
TRBJ1-5	15	TRBD1	-	TRBV29-1	TGCAGCGTGGGGGACAGCTTACATAGCAATCAGCCCCAGCATTTT	CSVGDSLHSNQPQHF
TRBJ1-1	15	-	once	TRBV28	TGTGCCAGCACCTCGCCTGGGGGGGATCGGACTGTAGCTTTCTTT	CASTSPGGDRTVAFF
TRBJ2-1	14	-	-	TRBV10-2	TGCGCCAGCAGTGTTGTACTAGTAAACAATGAGCAGTTCTTC	CASSVVLVNNEQFF
TRBJ2-4	18	TRBD2	-	TRBV2	TGTGCCAGCAGTGAAGCGCCGGCGGGAGACCGAGCCAAAAACATTCAGTACTTC	CASSEAPAGDRAKNIQYF
TRBJ1-3	12	TRBD1	-	TRBV28	TGTGCCACCCGGGACAGATCAAACACCATATATTTT	CATRDRSNTIYF
TRBJ2-2	15	-	-	TRBV6-6	TGTGCCAGCAGGCCGGGACTTTCCGTCACCGGGGAGCTGTTTTTT	CASRPGLSVTGELFF
TRBJ2-2	15	TRBD2	-	TRBV18	TGTGCCAGCTCACCCAACCGGGGGGGCCCCGGGGAGCTGTTTTTT	CASSPNRGGPGELFF
TRBJ2-3	15	TRBD1	-	TRBV7-9	TGTGCCAGCAGCTTAGACAGGGGGCTTACAGATACGCAGTATTTT	CASSLDRGLTDTQYF
TRBJ2-7	18	-	-	TRBV11-3	TGTGCCAGCAGCTCCGTAGAGTCCTCGCGGGACAGAGGCTACGAGCAGTACTTC	CASSSVESSRDRGYEQYF
TRBJ1-1	15	-	-	TRBV18	TGTGCCAGCTCACCACGTGGGGCAGGGAACACTGAAGCTTTCTTT	CASSPRGAGNTEAFF
TRBJ2-1	13	TRBD1	few	TRBV6-6	TGTGCCAGCAGTCAGTCAGGGGGCGGTGAGCAGTTCTTC	CASSQSGGGEQFF
TRBJ2-1	16	TRBD2	-	TRBV19	TGTGCCAGTAGCACTAGCGGGAGTATCTCCTACAATGAGCAGTTCTTC	CASSTSGSISYNEQFF
TRBJ1-4	15	TRBD1	few	TRBV7-2	TGTGCCAGCAGCTCCGGACAGGGGGCAACTGAAAAACTGTTTTTT	CASSSGQGATEKLFF
TRBJ2-1	17	-	once	TRBV5-6	TGTGCCAGCAGCTTGCTCCGGGGAGCCAGCTCCTACAATGAGCAGTTCTTC	CASSLLRGASSYNEQFF
TRBJ1-1	15	-	once	TRBV5-4	TGTGCCAGCAGCTTCTCCCGGAGTTTGAACACTGAAGCTTTCTTT	CASSFSRSLNTEAFF
TRBJ2-3	16	-	-	TRBV7-2	TGTGCCAGCAGCTTAGCAACCAGGGTTTTCACAGATACGCAGTATTTT	CASSLATRVFTDTQYF